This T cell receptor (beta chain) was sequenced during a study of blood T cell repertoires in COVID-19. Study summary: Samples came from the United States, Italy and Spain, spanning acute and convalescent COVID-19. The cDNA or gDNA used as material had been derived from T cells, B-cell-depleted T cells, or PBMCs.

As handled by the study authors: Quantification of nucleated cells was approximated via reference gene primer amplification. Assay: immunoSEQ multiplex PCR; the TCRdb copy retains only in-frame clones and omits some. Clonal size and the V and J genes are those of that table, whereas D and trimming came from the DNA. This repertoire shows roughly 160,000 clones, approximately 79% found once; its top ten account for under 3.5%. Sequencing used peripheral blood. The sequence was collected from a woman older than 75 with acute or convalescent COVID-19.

The chain's CDR3 is CASSQDGIAARYNEQFF. CDR3 in DNA: TGTGCCAGCAGCCAAGATGGTATCGCGGCCCGCTACAATGAGCAGTTCTTC. The chain combines TRBV4-2 with TRBJ2-1; D unresolved. Trimming left V 0 bases short and J 3 bases short, with 15 bases between. This CDR3 is 17 amino acids long. CDR1 and CDR2 (germline): LGHNA, YNFKEQ.